The T cell receptor (beta chain) described here comes from a study of blood T cell repertoires in COVID-19 (TCRdb year 2020). Context from the whole study: The collaborator samples originated in the United States, Italy and Spain and spanned the acute and convalescent phases of COVID-19. The material from the prospective study consisted of cDNA or gDNA derived from T cells, B-cell-depleted T cells, or PBMCs. Subjects who had been exposed to COVID-19, were actively infected with it, or had recovered from it provided the deeply sampled blood TCRbeta repertoires that made up the dataset. The repertoires were made available in a free public database intended to serve as a resource for research on the immune response to SARS-CoV-2. Samples came from the ongoing ImmuneRACE study (first 160 participants) plus 1,254 subjects from 6 global collaborators. Nearly every sample came with metadata listing a de-identified subject ID, COVID-19 status, age in years and sex. HLA class I and class II types, where available, came from metadata supplied by the sample provider rather than from assay-based typing. Overall study outcomes, separate from this receptor: The quantity of clinical and demographic metadata differed by source and by participant and was supplied without curation.

A note on this clone: Its specific antigen is unknown. No base quality values were provided; no much bigger clone lies one nucleotide off.

The CDR3, cysteine through phenylalanine, is 14 amino acids long. Only the CDR3 part of the read is kept: 42 bases, read in frame from the first base. At the junction V is shortened by 6 bases and J by 18 bases; bases outside the gene matches: 12. The germline V gene yields MNHEY for CDR1 and SVGAGI for CDR2. The collaborating institutions used their own protocols to collect whole blood in K2EDTA tubes. For TCRbeta analysis, collaborator samples were shipped as frozen whole blood, as isolated PBMCs, or as DNA extracted from either sample type. The immunoSEQ Assay, a bias-controlled multiplex PCR, was used to amplify TCRbeta CDR3 regions from genomic DNA. Concerning the study's data processing: Nucleated cell counts per sample were estimated from amplification of reference gene primers within the assay. To quantify the absolute abundance of each unique TCRbeta CDR3 rearrangement, sequence reads were collapsed and filtered. Productive Simpson clonality was computed per sample as the square root of Simpson's diversity index over productive rearrangements. The source is immuneACCESS, and TCRdb retained only in-frame sequences with V and J called. Part of the clones is not carried over; for the studies checked, unresolved V genes explain less than half of this, and the remainder is unexplained. The V and J calls and clone size were taken over from that table, and D and trimming were inferred from the DNA. The sample table records about 140,000 clones; roughly 86% of these occur just once. The ten largest clones capture around 8.2% of the sample.

The chain employs TRBV6-5 and TRBJ1-6, and TRBD1 aligns with 12 junction nucleotides. This clonotype was obtained from a woman aged 60-75 years with acute or convalescent COVID-19. The sample comprised peripheral blood. The DNA reads as follows: TGTGCCAGCAGACCCGGGACAGGGGGCTCCCCTTCCCACTTT. Its protein is CASRPGTGGSPSHF.